Listed here are 16 T cell receptor beta chains from one sample, sequenced in a study of blood T cells in healthy people across ages. Then a second PCR, running roughly 7 to 11 cycles, was carried out with a sample-barcoded 5' primer and a J-beta primer mix. TCRdb processed the 5' RACE reads anew with MiXCR; each CDR3 protein has one entry. The sample consists of about 1.6 million distinct CDR3 sequences, about 31% of them appearing once. Sequencing was carried out using blood. The receptors come from a woman younger than 45 in good health.

V gene TRBV20-1 combines with J gene TRBJ1-5; the match to TRBD1 covers 7 bases. CDR1 DFQATT and CDR2 SNEGSKA come from the germline V gene (reference sequence). The CDR3 extends over 17 amino acids. The J segment lost 1 base and the V segment lost 0 bases, leaving 9 bases of the junction unmatched. CDR3 sequence reads: CSARDRRGLLSNQPQHF. For the CDR3, the DNA is TGCAGTGCTAGAGATCGAAGGGGGCTGCTCAGCAATCAGCCCCAGCATTTT.

This clonotype was seen a handful of times. The chain couples TRBV7-3 to TRBJ2-1; D remains ambiguous. Trimming shortened V by 5 bases and J by 2 bases, and 16 bases separated the two germline ends. Germline CDR1 SGHTA, CDR2 FQGTGA. This CDR3 has 16 amino acids. This CDR3 reads CASSPLGPSAYNEQFF. The DNA of the CDR3 is TGTGCCAGCAGCCCCCTAGGGCCCAGCGCCTACAATGAGCAGTTCTTC.

The chain uses TRBV21-1 and TRBJ2-7; the table's D call, TRBD1, was not checked against the DNA. TRBV21-1 is reported as a pseudogene. This CDR3 spans 14 amino acids. CDR3 residues: CASSKAPRVYEQYF. CDR3 nucleotide sequence: TGTGCCAGCAGCAAAGCGCCCAGGGTCTACGAGCAGTACTTC.

There are a few counts of this clonotype. The chain recombines TRBV18 with TRBJ2-5; 8 positions agree with TRBD2. Germline CDR1 reads KGHSH; CDR2 reads LQKENI. Losses at the gene ends were 3 bases for V and 1 base for J; bases not matched to a gene: 7. The CDR3 consists of 16 residues. CDR3 sequence: CASSPLQTSGQETQYF. In DNA form, the CDR3 reads TGTGCCAGCTCACCCCTTCAAACTAGCGGCCAAGAGACCCAGTACTTC.

A few counts support this clonotype. One base away lies a much larger clone, so this may be a sequencing read error. The chain recombines TRBV2 with TRBJ2-7; a possible D gene is TRBD1 (5 bases). CDR1 is SNHLY and CDR2 is FYNNEI in the germline V gene. This CDR3 is 11 amino acids long. CDR3 loop: CVSRVSYEQYF. The CDR3 DNA is TGTGTCAGCAGGGTCTCCTACGAGCAGTACTTC.

The V and J genes are TRBV20-1 and TRBJ2-7; 10 nucleotides agree with TRBD2. J gave up 4 bases and V 5 bases, and 11 bases lay outside the gene matches. The CDR3 covers 15 residues. The germline V gene has CDR1 DFQATT and CDR2 SNEGSKA (reference sequence). CDR3 nucleotide sequence: TGCAGTGCTGGCGAGCGGGAGGGCCGTGGTTACGAGCAGTACTTC. The encoded protein is CSAGEREGRGYEQYF.

The DNA of the CDR3 is TGCGCCAGCAGCCAAGGGACTAGCAGTGAGCAGTTCTTC. This translates into CASSQGTSSEQFF. This sequence joins TRBV4-1 and TRBJ2-1; 8 positions agree with TRBD2. Germline V gene lookup returns CDR1 MGHRA and CDR2 YSYEKL. The J segment lost 9 bases and the V segment lost 1 base, leaving 2 bases of the junction unmatched. The CDR3 loop spans 13 amino acids.

The chain uses TRBV20-1 and TRBJ2-1; 8 positions match TRBD2. V lost 7 bases, J lost 4 bases, and 12 bases stayed unmatched. The germline V gene encodes CDR1 DFQATT and CDR2 SNEGSKA (reference sequence). CDR3 length equals 15 residues. This CDR3 reads CSVPGVRGVYNEQFF. The CDR3 nucleotides are TGCAGTGTTCCCGGGGTGCGGGGGGTGTACAATGAGCAGTTCTTC.

The chain employs TRBV27 and TRBJ2-7; D not resolved. Germline lookup yields CDR1 MNHEY and CDR2 SMNVEV (reference sequence). The length of the CDR3 is 13 residues. V lost 0 bases, J lost 6 bases, and 9 bases lay in between. The CDR3 region is CASSLSLPGEQYF. The CDR3 DNA reads as TGTGCCAGCAGTTTATCCCTGCCTGGCGAGCAGTACTTC.

This clonotype has just a few counts. J is TRBJ2-6 and V is TRBV6-5; TRBD1 agrees at 11 bases. CDR3 length: 18 amino acids. With 6 bases clipped from V and 6 bases from J, the junction kept 13 bases outside the gene matches. The germline gives CDR1 MNHEY, CDR2 SVGAGI. CDR3 sequence reads: CASRGDRGMGPLANVLTF. The DNA for the CDR3 is TGTGCCAGCAGGGGGGACAGGGGGATGGGTCCCCTGGCCAACGTCCTGACTTTC.

This clonotype was seen only a few times. The rearrangement links TRBV11-2 to TRBJ2-1, with no clear D. Germline CDR1 SGHAT, CDR2 FQNNGV. V was cut by 0 bases and J by 8 bases, with 8 bases left in between. This CDR3 contains 13 residues. The CDR3 DNA reads as TGTGCCAGCAGCTTAGAATGGCAGGATGAGCAGTTCTTC. Protein: CASSLEWQDEQFF. Looking up the rest from reference TRBV11-2 and TRBJ2-1 gives the full variable domain: EAGVAQSPRYKIIEKRQSVAFWCNPISGHATLYWYQQILGQGPKLLIQFQNNGVVDDSQLPKDRFSAERLKGVDSTLKIQPAKLEDSAVYLCASSLEWQDEQFFGPGTRLTVL.

Here the CDR3 reads CSATPDRGISYTF. CDR3 nucleotide sequence: TGCAGTGCTACCCCGGACAGGGGGATTAGCTACACCTTC. The V gene is TRBV20-1, the J gene TRBJ1-2; 10 bases agree with TRBD1. Germline V gene data show CDR1 as DFQATT and CDR2 as SNEGSKA (reference sequence). This CDR3 comprises 13 residues. J gave up 9 bases and V 4 bases, and 8 bases lay outside the gene matches.

This clonotype was observed a handful of times. The rearrangement joins TRBV9 to TRBJ2-7; 10 bases agree with TRBD2. Per the germline V gene, CDR1 is SGDLS and CDR2 is YYNGEE. The CDR3 extends over 15 amino acids. J was trimmed by 2 bases and V by 4 bases; bases with no gene match: 6. The CDR3 here is CASSPGTSVPYEQYF. The CDR3 nucleotides are TGTGCCAGCAGCCCGGGGACTAGCGTTCCCTACGAGCAGTACTTC. The entire variable domain, with the rest obtained from reference TRBV9 and TRBJ2-7, is as follows: DSGVTQTPKHLITATGQRVTLRCSPRSGDLSVYWYQQSLDQGLQFLIQYYNGEERAKGNILERFSAQQFPDLHSELNLSSLELGDSALYFCASSPGTSVPYEQYFGPGTRLTVT.

The chain joins TRBV9 to TRBJ2-1; D call uncertain. Looked up from germline, CDR1 is SGDLS and CDR2 is YYNGEE. This CDR3 comprises 15 residues. The ends were cut back, 4 bases at V and 5 bases at J, with 16 bases in the middle. The CDR3 nucleotides are TGTGCCAGCAGCTCTTGGACCTCACCCCACAATGAGCAGTTCTTC. This codes for CASSSWTSPHNEQFF.

The J gene is TRBJ1-1, the V gene TRBV20-1; no definite D call. This CDR3 spans 13 amino acids. In germline, CDR1 is DFQATT, CDR2 SNEGSKA (reference sequence). Trimming cost V 2 bases and J 1 base, with 8 bases left between them. This CDR3 reads CSARRDGNTEAFF. The CDR3 DNA sequence: TGCAGTGCTAGACGTGACGGGAACACTGAAGCTTTCTTT.

The sample holds a few counts of this clonotype. This chain connects TRBV10-3 to TRBJ1-6, with 7 bases lining up with TRBD1. The V and J ends lost 0 bases and 6 bases, in that order; junction bases with no gene match: 8. This CDR3 region has 17 residues. The germline CDR1 and CDR2 sequences are ENHRY and SYGVKD. The CDR3 DNA sequence: TGTGCCATCAGTGAGTCGACAGGGATAGGGCTTAATTCACCCCTCCACTTT. Amino acids: CAISESTGIGLNSPLHF.